The rows below give T cell receptor beta chains drawn from one sample of a study of vaccination and CD4 T cells after COVID-19. TCRdb passed the PCR reads through MiXCR, listing each CDR3 protein once. The top ten clones hold around 2.9% of a sample with some 20,000 distinct CDR3 sequences, 43% of them seen once. No antigens are known for them. The material sequenced was CD4+ T cells from blood, cultured in vitro, taken after SARS-CoV-2 vaccination. The receptors come from a human donor who had recovered from COVID-19. Each CDR3 is given with its conserved first and last residue. The order of the fields is D gene, V gene, clone size, J gene, CDR3 protein, CDR3 DNA. A D gene is named only where the DNA matches it firmly. Some rows mark clone size as missing; the rest say once, few, many or name a class of expanded clone.

-	TRBV7-6	few	TRBJ1-6	CASSLGHRGNSPLHF	TGTGCCAGCAGCTTGGGACACCGGGGTAATTCACCCCTCCACTTT
TRBD1	TRBV7-2	-	TRBJ1-2	CASSLQGTGVGYTF	TGTGCCAGCAGCTTACAGGGGACAGGGGTTGGTTACACCTTC
-	TRBV20-1	-	TRBJ1-1	CSAPLTAEAFF	TGCAGTGCACCTCTGACAGCTGAAGCTTTCTTT
-	TRBV27	few	TRBJ1-1	CASSFSGNTEAFF	TGTGCCAGCAGTTTTTCAGGGAACACTGAAGCTTTCTTT
-	TRBV6-1	few	TRBJ2-7	CASSNGPSYEQYF	TGTGCCAGCAGTAACGGGCCCTCCTACGAGCAGTACTTC
-	TRBV7-9	-	TRBJ2-7	CASSSVRGDSSYEQYF	TGTGCCAGCAGCTCCGTGAGAGGGGATAGCTCCTACGAGCAGTACTTC
-	TRBV28	few	TRBJ1-2	CASSFLTYGYTF	TGTGCCAGCAGTTTTCTAACCTATGGCTACACCTTC
-	TRBV29-1	-	TRBJ2-3	CSVLSGNTDTQYF	TGCAGCGTGTTGAGCGGAAACACAGATACGCAGTATTTT
TRBD1	TRBV6-5	-	TRBJ1-2	CASSYSTGTGLYGYTF	TGTGCCAGCAGTTACTCGACCGGGACAGGGCTCTATGGCTACACCTTC
-	TRBV2	-	TRBJ2-7	CASSEEVQSEQYF	TGTGCCAGCAGTGAAGAGGTTCAGAGCGAGCAGTACTTC
-	TRBV19	-	TRBJ2-1	CASSMGVEQFF	TGTGCCAGTAGTATGGGGGTGGAGCAGTTCTTC
-	TRBV11-1	once	TRBJ2-3	CASTRGAGLVHTQYF	TGTGCCAGCACTCGGGGGGCCGGGTTAGTACATACGCAGTATTTT
-	TRBV19	-	TRBJ1-5	CASRPPGDQPQHF	TGTGCCAGTAGGCCCCCTGGGGATCAGCCCCAGCATTTT
-	TRBV28	few	TRBJ2-5	CASSFRDQETQYF	TGTGCCAGCAGTTTCCGGGACCAAGAGACCCAGTACTTC
-	TRBV27	-	TRBJ2-7	CASSLLGGEAYEQYF	TGTGCCAGCAGTTTATTAGGTGGGGAAGCCTACGAGCAGTACTTC
TRBD2	TRBV7-2	few	TRBJ2-3	CASSLGLAGGADTQYF	TGTGCCAGCAGCTTAGGACTAGCGGGGGGTGCAGATACGCAGTATTTT
-	TRBV10-3	few	TRBJ1-5	CAISESKGGDQPQHF	TGTGCCATCAGTGAGTCGAAAGGGGGAGATCAGCCCCAGCATTTT
-	TRBV5-4	few	TRBJ1-1	CASSPGQIRSEAFF	TGTGCCAGCAGCCCTGGACAGATACGTTCCGAAGCTTTCTTT
-	TRBV7-2	-	TRBJ2-3	CASSLEGGMTDTQYF	TGTGCCAGCAGCTTAGAGGGGGGGATGACAGATACGCAGTATTTT
TRBD1	TRBV4-3	-	TRBJ1-2	CASSLGTGDYGYGYTF	TGCGCCAGCAGCCTTGGAACAGGGGATTATGGCTATGGCTACACCTTC
TRBD1	TRBV7-6	few	TRBJ1-4	CASSLGQGNEKLFF	TGTGCCAGCAGCTTAGGACAGGGTAATGAAAAACTGTTTTTT
-	TRBV27	medium-sized	TRBJ1-6	CASSSGTRGGYNSPLHF	TGTGCCAGCAGCTCCGGAACTCGAGGGGGCTATAATTCACCCCTCCACTTT
TRBD1	TRBV6-2/TRBV6-3	few	TRBJ2-7	CASSYFTGDTYEQYF	TGTGCCAGCAGTTACTTTACAGGGGACACCTACGAGCAGTACTTC
-	TRBV5-4	-	TRBJ2-3	CASRAGRADTQYF	TGTGCCAGCAGGGCGGGGCGGGCAGATACGCAGTATTTT
-	TRBV2	-	TRBJ2-5	CASSEAWRGETQYF	TGTGCCAGCAGTGAAGCGTGGAGGGGAGAGACCCAGTACTTC
TRBD1	TRBV20-1	-	TRBJ2-7	CSAFTGTGATYEQYF	TGCAGTGCTTTCACCGGGACAGGTGCAACCTACGAGCAGTACTTC
TRBD2	TRBV6-1	-	TRBJ2-2	CAGSGRDGGELFF	TGTGCCGGCAGCGGGAGGGATGGCGGGGAGCTGTTTTTT
-	TRBV28	few	TRBJ1-5	CASSFAGSSGNQPQHF	TGTGCCAGCAGTTTCGCAGGATCATCTGGCAATCAGCCCCAGCATTTT
-	TRBV5-1	-	TRBJ2-3	CASSLGRGRTDTQYF	TGCGCCAGCAGCTTGGGGCGGGGACGCACAGATACGCAGTATTTT
-	TRBV7-9	-	TRBJ1-2	CAGGSNYGYTF	TGTGCCGGCGGCAGTAACTATGGCTACACCTTC
-	TRBV6-1	few	TRBJ2-7	CASSIAWDYEQYF	TGTGCCAGCAGCATTGCTTGGGACTACGAGCAGTACTTC
-	TRBV7-2	once	TRBJ1-6	CASKGGTGPSPLHF	TGTGCCAGCAAGGGCGGAACGGGCCCTTCACCCCTCCACTTT
-	TRBV4-3	-	TRBJ1-2	CASSQDLNGIYYGYTF	TGCGCCAGCAGCCAAGATCTTAACGGGATCTACTATGGCTACACCTTC
-	TRBV7-2	few	TRBJ2-2	CASSLAGDVKARELFF	TGTGCCAGCAGCTTAGCAGGCGACGTCAAGGCCCGGGAGCTGTTTTTT
-	TRBV20-1	few	TRBJ2-5	CSARDFGYQETQYF	TGCAGTGCTAGAGATTTCGGCTACCAAGAGACCCAGTACTTC
-	TRBV6-2/TRBV6-3	few	TRBJ1-2	CASSGDSAYGYTF	TGTGCCAGCAGTGGGGACTCCGCCTATGGCTACACCTTC
TRBD1	TRBV6-2/TRBV6-3	-	TRBJ2-5	CASSYSRDRGERETQCF	TGTGCCAGCAGTTACTCGAGGGACAGGGGAGAGAGGGAGACCCAGTGCTTC
-	TRBV6-1	-	TRBJ2-7	CASRTRGGSYEQYF	TGTGCCAGCAGGACCAGAGGGGGGTCCTACGAGCAGTACTTC
TRBD1	TRBV7-8	-	TRBJ2-3	CASSYLGQGSTDTQYF	TGTGCCAGCAGCTACCTTGGACAGGGGAGCACAGATACGCAGTATTTT
TRBD1	TRBV4-3	-	TRBJ2-3	CASSQEGTGVADTQYF	TGCGCCAGCAGCCAAGAAGGGACAGGGGTTGCAGATACGCAGTATTTT
TRBD2	TRBV6-5	-	TRBJ2-3	CASSYGSGGSGDTQYF	TGTGCCAGCAGTTACGGGAGCGGGGGATCGGGAGATACGCAGTATTTT
TRBD1	TRBV6-5	-	TRBJ2-7	CASSYPGQGEQYF	TGTGCCAGCAGTTACCCTGGACAGGGCGAGCAGTACTTC
TRBD2	TRBV6-1	-	TRBJ2-7	CASSESLAGTYEQYF	TGTGCCAGCAGCGAATCCCTAGCGGGCACCTACGAGCAGTACTTC
-	TRBV6-2/TRBV6-3	few	TRBJ1-1	CASSYPSRKGATEAFF	TGTGCCAGCAGTTACCCCTCACGAAAGGGAGCAACTGAAGCTTTCTTT
TRBD2	TRBV7-3	-	TRBJ2-2	CASSRGLAGVTGELFF	TGTGCCAGCAGCCGGGGACTAGCGGGAGTGACCGGGGAGCTGTTTTTT
TRBD1	TRBV19	-	TRBJ1-6	CASSIRDRNSPLHF	TGTGCCAGTAGTATCCGGGACAGAAATTCACCCCTCCACTTT
TRBD1	TRBV19	-	TRBJ1-2	CASRHSGRQGGYGYTF	TGTGCCAGTAGACACTCCGGACGACAGGGGGGGTATGGCTACACCTTC
-	TRBV11-2	-	TRBJ2-7	CASSRTASSYEQYF	TGTGCCAGCAGCAGAACGGCCAGCTCCTACGAGCAGTACTTC
-	TRBV15	-	TRBJ1-1	CATSRVGLPEAFF	TGTGCCACCAGCAGAGTCGGGCTCCCGGAAGCTTTCTTT
-	TRBV7-9	few	TRBJ1-2	CASSLAGEGLGGYTF	TGTGCCAGCAGCTTAGCGGGGGAGGGCCTGGGTGGCTACACCTTC
-	TRBV7-9	-	TRBJ1-1	CASSSRQYTEAFF	TGTGCCAGCAGCTCTCGACAGTACACTGAAGCTTTCTTT
TRBD1	TRBV6-1	-	TRBJ1-2	CASSETVLGQAYGYTF	TGTGCCAGCAGTGAAACGGTCTTAGGACAGGCCTATGGCTACACCTTC
-	TRBV7-9	-	TRBJ1-3	CASSLEGGGNTIYF	TGTGCCAGCAGCTTAGAAGGGGGTGGAAACACCATATATTTT
TRBD2	TRBV9	-	TRBJ2-7	CASSPQGLAGTYEQYF	TGTGCCAGCAGCCCCCAAGGACTAGCGGGAACCTACGAGCAGTACTTC
-	TRBV12-1	-	TRBJ2-5	CASTVTGGQETQYF	TGTGCCAGCACCGTGACAGGGGGCCAAGAGACCCAGTACTTC
-	TRBV20-1	-	TRBJ2-5	CSLNRFQETQYF	TGCTCCTTAAATCGGTTCCAAGAGACCCAGTACTTC
TRBD1	TRBV19	few	TRBJ1-2	CASTKDRVHGYTF	TGTGCCAGTACAAAGGACAGGGTGCATGGCTACACCTTC
-	TRBV7-9	few	TRBJ1-1	CASSLRTGTNTEAFF	TGTGCCAGCAGCCTAAGAACAGGGACGAACACTGAAGCTTTCTTT
TRBD2	TRBV12-3/TRBV12-4	-	TRBJ2-5	CASRTSGGGETQYF	TGTGCCAGCCGGACTAGCGGGGGTGGAGAGACCCAGTACTTC
TRBD1	TRBV7-8	-	TRBJ1-6	CASSSDRASNSPLHF	TGTGCCAGCAGTTCTGACAGGGCAAGTAATTCACCCCTCCACTTT